The 7 T cell receptor beta chains presented below share a single source sample, sequenced in a study of neurological immune-mediated disorders. One entry per CDR3 protein, called by TCRdb with MiXCR from the 5' RACE reads. The profile shows approximately 60,000 distinct CDR3 sequences, 3.5% of them singletons. The sequenced sample was PBMCs. The receptor source for this set is a young woman with multiple sclerosis.

This clonotype occurred many times. The V and J genes are TRBV5-1 and TRBJ2-2; either TRBD1 or TRBD2 may fit D (5 bases each). Trimming pared 2 bases from V and 10 bases from J, leaving 15 bases between. The CDR3 extends over 14 amino acids. Per the germline V gene, CDR1 is SGHRS and CDR2 is YFSETQ. Written as DNA, the CDR3 is TGCGCCAGCAGCTTTGGGGACGGGATCAAGGAGCTGTTTTTT. Translating it yields CASSFGDGIKELFF.

This clonotype has at least ten counts. The CDR3 is CASRTSGRNVAPDTQYF. The CDR3 DNA follows: TGTGCCAGCAGGACTAGCGGGAGGAACGTAGCCCCGGATACGCAGTATTTT. The rearrangement uses TRBV7-9 and TRBJ2-3; 13 bases map to TRBD2. Trimming took 6 bases from V and 6 from J; bases not matched to a gene: 12. The CDR3 is 17 amino acids. Per germline, CDR1 SEHNR and CDR2 FQNEAQ (reference sequence).

This clonotype came up a few times. The chain is built from TRBV12-3 or TRBV12-4 and TRBJ1-1; the D gene is possibly TRBD1 (6 bases). CDR3 size: 14 residues. V was shortened by 6 bases and J by 5 bases, with 16 bases between the two germline ends. CDR3 nucleotide sequence: TGTGCCAGCAGGGGACTACAGGGAGGGACTGAAGCTTTCTTT. Encoded protein: CASRGLQGGTEAFF.

In this sample, this clonotype turned up many times. The J gene is TRBJ1-4, the V gene TRBV7-9; D possibly corresponds to TRBD1 (5 bases). CDR1 and CDR2 (germline): SEHNR, FQNEAQ (reference sequence). The V and J ends lost 8 bases and 5 bases respectively, with 9 bases between them. This CDR3 is built from 12 residues. The CDR3 spells CASAWGNEKLFF. The CDR3 coding sequence is TGTGCCAGCGCTTGGGGGAATGAAAAACTGTTTTTT.

The CDR3 sequence is CSAKRGAENTEAFF. The CDR3 nucleotides read TGCAGTGCCAAGAGAGGTGCAGAGAACACTGAAGCTTTCTTT. The rearrangement joins TRBV20-1 to TRBJ1-1; D uncertain. The V end was cut by 6 bases, the J end by 1 base, with 15 bases between. The germline gives CDR1 DFQATT, CDR2 SNEGSKA (reference sequence). The CDR3 sequence is 14 residues long.

Comments on this clonotype: The junction and the germline gene differ at one end; a read error may be behind it. The chain carries TRBV20-1 and TRBJ1-5; possibly TRBD1 for D (6 bases). Per germline, CDR1 DFQATT and CDR2 SNEGSKA (reference sequence). This CDR3 contains 14 residues. The CDR3, as DNA: TGCAGTGCTAGAGTCCGACAGGCCAATCAGCCCCAGAATTTT. The encoded protein is CSARVRQANQPQNF.

The chain employs TRBV5-1 and TRBJ2-7, with D maybe TRBD2 (7 bases). V was pared by 5 bases and J by 5 bases, with 20 bases between. This CDR3 is 15 amino acids long. From germline, CDR1 is SGHRS and CDR2 YFSETQ. CDR3 protein: CASSVRGGRTDEQYF. The DNA for the CDR3 is TGCGCCAGCAGTGTGCGCGGGGGCAGGACTGACGAGCAGTACTTC.